One and the same sample provided the 20 T cell receptor beta chains below, sequenced in a study of regulatory T cells in long-lasting Graves disease. Time point here: newly diagnosed GD, antithyroid drugs for less than 3 months. TCR sequences were obtained from RNA taken from PBMCs. Arm-PCR with iRepertoire HTBI primers amplified the CDR3 regions for these TCR beta libraries. Each CDR3 protein is one row after TCRdb ran MiXCR on the multiplex PCR reads. Here the sample spans about 540,000 distinct CDR3 sequences, about 13% being singletons. A further study also used this sample, focusing on T cells in Graves' hyperthyroidism and ophthalmopathy.

The specimen was peripheral blood mononuclear cells (PBMCs), collected at new diagnosis, from a patient treated with antithyroid drugs. The source is a man aged 25 to 45 with Graves disease.

Many counts were recorded for this clonotype. The DNA of the CDR3 is TGTGCCAGCAGTTCCTCCCCCGGGACTCAGGCCAGCACAGATACGCAGTATTTT. It is translated as CASSSSPGTQASTDTQYF. The chain has TRBV12-3 or TRBV12-4 and TRBJ2-3; a weak D match, TRBD2 (6 bases). The CDR3 has 18 residues. Deletions cut 4 bases from V and 0 bases from J, with 20 bases between.

This clonotype was picked up a small number of times. This chain joins TRBV6-6 and TRBJ2-1; D is uncertain. The CDR3 contains 16 residues. Germline values: CDR1 MNHNY, CDR2 SVGAGI (reference sequence). Trimming removed 0 bases from V and 2 bases from J, with 11 bases in between. The CDR3 DNA sequence: TGTGCCAGCAGTTACTCGGTTCCAAGCGCCTACAATGAGCAGTTCTTC. Its protein is CASSYSVPSAYNEQFF.

A few counts support this clonotype. The chain uses TRBV12-3 or TRBV12-4 and TRBJ2-2, with 14 bases aligning to TRBD2. This CDR3 region has 17 residues. Unmatched junction bases numbered 10, after V lost 5 bases and J lost 8 bases. Written as DNA, the CDR3 is TGTGCCAGCAGTCCATCCGGGACTAGCGGGAGTGGTGGGGAGCTGTTTTTT. Its protein product is CASSPSGTSGSGGELFF.

This clonotype has ten or more counts. The rearrangement links TRBV15 to TRBJ2-1, with D possibly matching TRBD2 (6 bases). Germline loops: CDR1 LNHNV, CDR2 YYDKDF (reference sequence). Trimming shortened V by 5 bases and J by 7 bases, and 12 bases separated the two germline ends. This CDR3 spans 13 amino acids. The CDR3 sequence is CATSLGRGNEQFF. The CDR3 region has the DNA TGTGCCACCAGCTTAGGCCGGGGGAATGAGCAGTTCTTC. Looking up the rest from reference TRBV15 and TRBJ2-1 gives the full variable domain: DAMVIQNPRYQVTQFGKPVTLSCSQTLNHNVMYWYQQKSSQAPKLLFHYYDKDFNNEADTPDNFQSRRPNTSFCFLDIRSPGLGDTAMYLCATSLGRGNEQFFGPGTRLTVL.

This clonotype came up many times. The genes are TRBV12-3 or TRBV12-4 and TRBJ2-5; D may correspond to TRBD1 or TRBD2 (6 bases each). Trimming took off 3 bases at V and 5 bases at J, with 13 bases between the two ends. The CDR3 has 14 amino acids. This CDR3 is CASSFRGAAETQYF. The CDR3 bases are TGTGCCAGCAGTTTTAGGGGGGCCGCGGAGACCCAGTACTTC.

This clonotype was picked up one time. V is TRBV7-9 and J is TRBJ2-1; no definite D call. This CDR3 has 16 residues. Trimming took 4 bases from V and 3 from J, leaving 16 bases between them. Looked up from germline, CDR1 is SEHNR and CDR2 is FQNEAQ (reference sequence). CDR3 loop: CASSSQGWAFYNEQFF. In DNA form, the CDR3 reads TGTGCCAGCAGCTCCCAAGGCTGGGCCTTCTACAATGAGCAGTTCTTC.

The chain joins TRBV29-1 to TRBJ1-1, with unresolved D. Trimming left V 3 bases short and J 7 bases short, with 6 bases between. CDR3 length equals 10 residues. CDR1 is SQVTM and CDR2 is ANQGSEA in the germline V gene. CDR3 DNA sequence: TGCAGCGTTGAGGTGGGTGAAGCTTTCTTT. Encoded protein: CSVEVGEAFF.

This clonotype was detected many times. This chain connects TRBV2 to TRBJ2-2, with TRBD1 as a possible D gene (6 bases). From germline, CDR1 is SNHLY and CDR2 FYNNEI. The CDR3 extends over 13 amino acids. Trimming left V 5 bases short and J 5 bases short, with 9 bases between. CDR3 amino acids: CASSYRATGELFF. DNA of the CDR3: TGTGCCAGCAGTTACAGGGCGACCGGGGAGCTGTTTTTT.

V and J are TRBV7-9 and TRBJ1-5; no clear D. The germline V gene encodes CDR1 SEHNR and CDR2 FQNEAQ (reference sequence). There are 12 residues in the CDR3. Trimming stripped 5 bases from V and 4 bases from J, with 6 bases between. This chain's CDR3 is CASSGRNQPQHF. CDR3 DNA: TGTGCCAGCAGCGGCCGGAATCAGCCCCAGCATTTT.

This clonotype appeared many times. V and J are TRBV7-8 and TRBJ2-1, with TRBD2 matching 11 bases. Trimming at V came to 4 bases and at J to 6 bases, leaving 8 bases not matched to a gene. CDR3 size: 16 residues. Germline V gene lookup returns CDR1 SGHVS and CDR2 FQNEAQ. The CDR3, as DNA: TGTGCCAGCAGCTCCAGTACTAGCGGGAGTCTCAATGAGCAGTTCTTC. Residues: CASSSSTSGSLNEQFF.

The chain joins TRBV29-1 to TRBJ2-6; 7 bases are a match to TRBD1. The CDR3 runs to 17 residues. V shed 2 bases, J shed 2 bases, and the junction held 9 bases outside the gene matches. In germline, CDR1 is SQVTM, CDR2 ANQGSEA. Here the CDR3 reads CSVERDSDRAGANVLTF. The CDR3 DNA is TGCAGCGTTGAACGGGACAGCGACCGGGCTGGGGCCAACGTCCTGACTTTC.

Only a few counts were recorded for this clonotype. The chain carries TRBV29-1 and TRBJ2-2, with D hard to call. This CDR3 contains 12 residues. Trimming removed 2 bases at V and 4 bases at J, with 5 bases between. CDR1 is SQVTM and CDR2 is ANQGSEA in the germline V gene. The CDR3 loop is CSVEQATGELFF. CDR3 DNA sequence: TGCAGCGTTGAACAGGCCACCGGGGAGCTGTTTTTT.

This clonotype was seen only a few times. The chain combines TRBV5-1 with TRBJ2-7; the D is unclear. Germline lookup yields CDR1 SGHRS and CDR2 YFSETQ. Trimming shortened V by 1 base and J by 3 bases, and 11 bases separated the two germline ends. This CDR3 comprises 14 residues. CDR3 in DNA: TGCGCCAGCAGCTTGTCAGTAGGGAACTACGAGCAGTACTTC. This codes for CASSLSVGNYEQYF.

The J gene is TRBJ2-3, the V gene TRBV5-8, with 13 bases identical to TRBD2. J gave up 4 bases and V 4 bases, and 3 bases lay outside the gene matches. The CDR3 has 15 amino acids. CDR1 and CDR2 from the germline V gene are SGHTS and YDEGEE. The CDR3 DNA sequence: TGTGCCAGCAGCAGGACTAGCGGGGGATCAGATACGCAGTATTTT. Protein product: CASSRTSGGSDTQYF.

As for this clonotype: A far larger clone is just one base off, so this is likely a read error. V is TRBV29-1 and J is TRBJ2-3; perhaps TRBD1 as D (6 bases). With the DNA end fitting TRBJ2-7 better, the J assignment may be wrong. Germline CDR1 SQVTM, CDR2 ANQGSEA. This CDR3 has 14 amino acids. Written as DNA, the CDR3 is TGCGGCGTTGAAGATCCACAGGGTGCCTACGAGCAGTACTTC. This translates into CGVEDPQGAYEQYF.

This clonotype has only a few counts. In nucleotides, the CDR3 is TGCAGCGTCTCTAGTCCTCTTTCCTACGAGCAGTACTTC. This gives the protein CSVSSPLSYEQYF. V and J are TRBV29-1 and TRBJ2-7; the D is unclear. This CDR3 has 13 residues. Trimming stripped 6 bases from V and 1 base from J, with 13 bases between. Germline V gene data show CDR1 as SQVTM and CDR2 as ANQGSEA.

This clonotype was detected once. The rearrangement uses TRBV19 and TRBJ2-1; tentative D call: TRBD1 (5 bases). Germline assignment: CDR1 LNHDA and CDR2 SQIVND (reference sequence). V dropped 4 bases and J dropped 2 bases, with 12 bases sitting between them. This CDR3 comprises 15 residues. The CDR3 spells CASSTGPSTYNEQFF. CDR3 DNA sequence: TGTGCCAGTAGTACAGGGCCCTCAACCTACAATGAGCAGTTCTTC.

This clonotype was seen repeatedly, ten times or more. V gene TRBV11-2 combines with J gene TRBJ2-2; 8 nucleotides line up with TRBD2. In germline, CDR1 is SGHAT, CDR2 FQNNGV. J was trimmed by 4 bases and V by 4 bases; bases with no gene match: 5. The CDR3 runs to 15 residues. In DNA form, the CDR3 reads TGTGCCAGCAGCTCCCCGGGACTAGGCACCGGGGAGCTGTTTTTT. It specifies CASSSPGLGTGELFF.

This clonotype came up a few times. The chain is built from TRBV27 and TRBJ1-3; D not certain. The CDR3 extends over 13 amino acids. Germline loops: CDR1 MNHEY, CDR2 SMNVEV (reference sequence). With 5 bases removed from V and 4 bases from J, the gap between germline ends came to 9 bases. CDR3 protein: CASSTELGNTIYF. CDR3 nucleotides: TGTGCCAGCAGTACGGAATTAGGAAACACCATATATTTT.

The V and J genes are TRBV10-3 and TRBJ1-6, with 11 bases lining up with TRBD1. Per germline, CDR1 ENHRY and CDR2 SYGVKD. The junction had 5 bases not matched to a gene; V was cut back by 3 bases and J by 10 bases. The CDR3 length is 15 residues. The CDR3 reads CAISDSGQGVSPLHF. The CDR3, as DNA: TGTGCCATCAGTGACTCGGGACAGGGGGTCTCACCCCTCCACTTT.